This T cell receptor beta chain was retrieved from a study of breast tumors, draining lymph nodes, adjacent tissues. Regarding the study as a whole: Tumor repertoires ranked between lymph nodes and nontumor tissue in diversity, with V and J gene preferences.

The CDR3 contains 15 residues. Germline-derived CDR1 and CDR2 are MNHEY and SMNVEV (reference sequence). With 5 bases removed from V and 0 bases from J, the gap between germline ends came to 14 bases. This clonotype was counted many times. Its antigen is unknown. TCRdb redid the calling of the multiplex PCR reads with MiXCR, one entry per CDR3 protein. This sample has some 170,000 distinct CDR3 sequences, with approximately 30% found just once. Breast cancer patients provided tissue from their axillary draining lymph nodes. This rearrangement joins TRBV27 to TRBJ2-7, with a weak D call TRBD2 (5 bases). The receptor was derived from a female donor with breast cancer. Some clones in this sample may be carry-over from other donors' samples. The specimen was axillary lymph node tissue. The CDR3 nucleotides read TGTGCCAGCAGTCTGCGGGCGGGTGACTCCTACGAGCAGTACTTC. The encoded protein is CASSLRAGDSYEQYF.